This T cell receptor (beta chain) was identified during a study of beta chain features in type 1 diabetes. Overall study context: Age and gender were similar between patients and healthy donors, as were cell yields. Study results and caveats: Patients with Type 1 diabetes showed moderately but significantly shorter TCRB CDR3s in all four CD4+ subsets. Unsettled here was the matter of whether HLA type influences TCRB rearrangement. Across patients, naive, central memory and Treg TCRB repertoires exhibited apparently greater similarity than was observed across healthy donors.

The sequenced template was cDNA made from the entire isolated RNA. TCRdb's copy holds only in-frame clones and misses some; the assay was immunoSEQ multiplex PCR. Altogether 95,000 to 150,000 clones are present, roughly 15% being singletons, with the ten largest covering approximately 2.3%. On this clone: Its matching antigen is unknown.

Using CD45RO/CCR7/CD25/CD127/CD95/CD27, CD4+ naive, central memory, regulatory and stem cell-like memory cells were sorted. This CDR3 region has 16 residues. Deletions cut 0 bases from V and 2 bases from J, with 14 bases between. The germline CDR1 and CDR2 sequences are SGHRS and YFSETQ. The chain couples TRBV5-1 to TRBJ1-2, with a possible D match to TRBD1 (5 bases). The sequence derives from a man aged 25-40 years with type 1 diabetes. The source material was central memory CD4+ T cells from blood. CDR3 in amino acids: CASSLAGDGANYGYTF. DNA of the CDR3: TGCGCCAGCAGCTTGGCTGGGGACGGAGCAAACTATGGCTACACCTTC.